These T cell receptor beta chains were read from a single sample in a study of Tregs in tolerant kidney transplant recipients. Profiled with immunoSEQ multiplex PCR; TCRdb holds only in-frame clones, not every one. The data contain 62,000 or so clones, more than 95% of them singletons. This sample comprised Tregs from blood, obtained before the transplant. Source of these receptors: a human donor who received a combined kidney and bone marrow transplant. CDR3s include the opening cysteine and the closing phenylalanine or tryptophan. D genes are given only for firm matches. Some rows have no size entry. The others give once, few or many, or a class for an expanded clone.

TRBD1	TRBV19	.	TRBJ2-2	TGTGCCAGTAGTGTCGGACAGGGGGTCGGGGAGCTGTTTTTT	CASSVGQGVGELFF
.	TRBV5-1	.	TRBJ2-1	TGCGCCAGCAGCCCCTACGCTTCCGGTGAGCAGTTCTTC	CASSPYASGEQFF
.	TRBV7-9	.	TRBJ1-1	TGTGCCAGCAGCTCCAGGGAAACTGAAGCTTTCTTT	CASSSRETEAFF
TRBD1	TRBV5-8	once	TRBJ2-7	TGTGCCAGCAGCTTGGGTGGACAGGGGACCGAGCAGTACTTC	CASSLGGQGTEQYF
.	TRBV14	.	TRBJ2-3	TGTGCCAGCAGCCAAGGGCCGGGGAGCGCCCAGTATTTT	CASSQGPGSAQYF
TRBD1	TRBV7-8	.	TRBJ1-3	TGTGCCAGCAGCTTAAGTATGGGACAGGGGGATGGAAACACCATATATTTT	CASSLSMGQGDGNTIYF
.	TRBV4-3	.	TRBJ2-1	TGCGCCAGCAGCCTAGACAACCCGGTCCACAATGAGCAGTTCTTC	CASSLDNPVHNEQFF
.	TRBV6-5	.	TRBJ1-2	TGTGCCAGCAGTTACTCGAGACAGAGCTATGGCTACACCTTC	CASSYSRQSYGYTF
TRBD2	TRBV7-9	.	TRBJ2-5	TGTGCCAGCAGCTTAGTTGCGGGGGGCCAAGAGACCCAGTACTTC	CASSLVAGGQETQYF
TRBD2	TRBV7-9	.	TRBJ2-1	TGTGCCAGCACCACCGGGACTAGCGGAGGACATGAGCAGTTCTTC	CASTTGTSGGHEQFF
.	TRBV5-4	.	TRBJ2-1	TGTGCCAGCAACGGAGCGGGGACATACAATGAGCAGTTCTTC	CASNGAGTYNEQFF
TRBD1	TRBV7-2	.	TRBJ2-1	TGTGCCAGCAGCTTAGTCCTGGGACAGGGTTCGCGAAATGAGCAGTTCTTC	CASSLVLGQGSRNEQFF
TRBD1	TRBV19	.	TRBJ2-2	TGTGCCAGTACCATGGACAGGTTTCGCACCGGGGAGCTGTTTTTT	CASTMDRFRTGELFF
.	TRBV25-1	.	TRBJ1-5	TGTGCCAGCAGTGAGCCCGGGCAGCCCCAGCATTTT	CASSEPGQPQHF
.	TRBV6-6	once	TRBJ2-7	TGTGCCAGCAGTTACGGACAGCCCAGCTCCTACGAGCAGTACTTC	CASSYGQPSSYEQYF
TRBD2	TRBV4-1	.	TRBJ2-1	TGCGCCAGCAGCCAGAGCGGGGCGGGGGGGTTCAATGAGCAGTTCTTC	CASSQSGAGGFNEQFF
.	TRBV9	few	TRBJ1-1	TGTGCCAGCAGCCAAGGAGGGGACGCTTTCTTT	CASSQGGDAFF
.	TRBV5-6	.	TRBJ1-5	TGTGCCAGCAGCTTGAAGGGGAATTACCAGCCCCAGCATTTT	CASSLKGNYQPQHF
.	TRBV29-1	.	TRBJ2-3	TGCAGCGTCCCCACTCGGGCGGGCAGCACAGATACGCAGTATTTT	CSVPTRAGSTDTQYF
TRBD1	TRBV19	.	TRBJ2-1	TGTGCCAGTAGTCGGGGTCAGGGGGTTGAGCAGTTCTTC	CASSRGQGVEQFF
.	TRBV10-3	.	TRBJ2-7	TGTGCCATCAAAGGACAACGCTCGGGTGAGCAGTACTTC	CAIKGQRSGEQYF
.	TRBV28	.	TRBJ1-5	TGTGCCAGCAGTTTGTACGGCAGGGCCATTGAAGCGAGCAATCAGCCCCAGCATTTT	CASSLYGRAIEASNQPQHF
.	TRBV5-6	.	TRBJ2-3	TGTGCCAGCAGCGGAGAAACCCCCTTGGGAGGAGATACGCAGTATTTT	CASSGETPLGGDTQYF
TRBD1	TRBV6-4	.	TRBJ1-2	TGTGCCAGCATAAGGTCCGGGACAGGTGAGACCTTGGGCTATGGCTACACCTTC	CASIRSGTGETLGYGYTF
.	TRBV2	.	TRBJ2-3	TGTGCCAGCAGTGATGTTGGCGGGAAGCGGAATACGCAGTATTTT	CASSDVGGKRNTQYF
.	TRBV5-1	.	TRBJ2-7	TGCGCCAGCAGCGAGGACATACGGTCCTACGAGCAGTACTTC	CASSEDIRSYEQYF
.	TRBV7-6	.	TRBJ1-3	TGTGCCAGCAGCTTACAAGGAAACACCATATATTTT	CASSLQGNTIYF
TRBD2	TRBV19	.	TRBJ2-1	TGTGCCAGTAGTATACCTAGCGGGAGGTCAGGCAATGAGCAGTTCTTC	CASSIPSGRSGNEQFF
TRBD1	TRBV18	.	TRBJ2-7	TGTGCCAGCTCACTGGACAGGACCTTCTCCTACGAGCAGTACTTC	CASSLDRTFSYEQYF
.	TRBV5-1	.	TRBJ2-3	TGCGCCAGCAGCTTTGGTTCTACCGGCACAGATACGCAGTATTTT	CASSFGSTGTDTQYF
TRBD1	TRBV5-1	.	TRBJ1-4	TGCGCCAGCAGCTCAACAGGGGTTGAAAAACTGTTTTTT	CASSSTGVEKLFF
.	TRBV29-1	.	TRBJ1-2	TGCAGCGCCTTGGGACAATCGGATGGCTACACCTTC	CSALGQSDGYTF
.	TRBV7-7	once	TRBJ2-2	TGTGCCAGCACACCCATCGGGGGCGGGGAGCTGTTTTTT	CASTPIGGGELFF
.	TRBV4-1	few	TRBJ2-7	TGCGCCAGCAGCCAAGAGGCGGGCTACGAGCAGTACTTC	CASSQEAGYEQYF
TRBD1	TRBV9	.	TRBJ1-2	TGTGCCAGCAGCGCCCAAACAGGACAGGGTGATGGCTACACCTTC	CASSAQTGQGDGYTF
.	TRBV10-3	.	TRBJ2-3	TGTGCCCATGCGGCCGGCGAAACAGATACGCAGTATTTT	CAHAAGETDTQYF
.	TRBV19	.	TRBJ1-1	TGTGCCAGTAGTATTTGGGGGGTCGGCACTGAAGCTTTCTTT	CASSIWGVGTEAFF
TRBD1	TRBV30	.	TRBJ1-2	TGTGCCTGGAGTGTACAGGGGATCGGCTACACCTTC	CAWSVQGIGYTF
.	TRBV6-5	.	TRBJ2-4	TGTGCCAGCAGTCTTGCCCGGAGCGGCATTCAGTACTTC	CASSLARSGIQYF
TRBD1	TRBV5-1	.	TRBJ2-7	TGCGCCAGCAGCTTAGGGGACAGACCCTACGAGCAGTACTTC	CASSLGDRPYEQYF
TRBD2	TRBV14	.	TRBJ2-5	TGTGCCAGCAGCCAAGGCGGCGGGGGGGCCTTTCACCGCGGAGAGACCCAGTACTTC	CASSQGGGGAFHRGETQYF
TRBD2	TRBV4-1	.	TRBJ2-1	TGCGCCAGCAGCCCATCGGCTAGCGGGGGCAACAATGAGCAGTTCTTC	CASSPSASGGNNEQFF
.	TRBV11-2	.	TRBJ2-1	TGTGCCAGCAGCTTTTTGGTTAGTACAGGTGAGCAGTTCTTC	CASSFLVSTGEQFF
TRBD1	TRBV19	.	TRBJ2-7	TGTGCCAGTAGTATAGGACAGGGGGCTTACGAGCAGTACTTC	CASSIGQGAYEQYF